Shown below are 9 T cell receptor beta chains from a single sample sequenced in a study of blood T cell repertoires in COVID-19. TCRdb's table, derived via immunoSEQ multiplex PCR, lists solely in-frame clones and lacks some. The data contain about 370,000 clones, roughly nine tenths of them singletons. The sequenced material came from peripheral blood. The receptors here all came from a woman aged 30 to 39 with COVID-19, enrolled during active disease.

The chain couples TRBV19 to TRBJ1-2, with 10 bases identical to TRBD1. Germline CDR1 LNHDA, CDR2 SQIVND (reference sequence). The CDR3 covers 13 residues. V shed 7 bases and J 2 bases; nucleotides not matched to a gene: 1. The CDR3, as DNA: TGTGCCAGTACGGGACAGGGGAACTATGGCTACACCTTC. This gives the protein CASTGQGNYGYTF.

DNA for the CDR3: TGTGCCAGCAGCCAAGGACAGGACCCGGGGGAGACCCAGTACTTC. Protein sequence: CASSQGQDPGETQYF. The chain joins TRBV4-2 to TRBJ2-5; D is possibly TRBD1 (6 bases). With 1 base removed from V and 5 bases from J, the gap between germline ends came to 14 bases. CDR3 size: 15 residues. The germline V gene has CDR1 LGHNA and CDR2 YNFKEQ.

This chain uses TRBV6-6 with TRBJ2-1; 10 bases align to TRBD2. Germline lookup yields CDR1 MNHNY and CDR2 SVGAGI (reference sequence). V shed 4 bases and J 9 bases; nucleotides not matched to a gene: 9. The CDR3 contains 15 residues. The CDR3 bases are TGTGCCAGCAGTTTGGGGTCTAGCGGGAGTGGTGAGCAGTTCTTC. It yields the protein CASSLGSSGSGEQFF.

This CDR3 is CASSLPGSSGANVLTF. CDR3 nucleotide sequence: TGTGCCAGCAGCTTGCCGGGGAGCTCTGGGGCCAACGTCCTGACTTTC. This chain uses TRBV5-6 with TRBJ2-6; a weak D match, TRBD2 (5 bases). Per the germline V gene, CDR1 is SGHDT and CDR2 is YYEEEE. V was pared by 1 base and J by 0 bases, with 8 bases between. The CDR3 extends over 16 amino acids. The variable domain in full, completed from reference TRBV5-6 and TRBJ2-6, reads DAGVTQSPTHLIKTRGQQVTLRCSPKSGHDTVSWYQQALGQGPQFIFQYYEEEERQRGNFPDRFSGHQFPNYSSELNVNALLLGDSALYLCASSLPGSSGANVLTFGAGSRLTVL.

This rearrangement joins TRBV6-1 to TRBJ2-3; possibly TRBD1 for D (6 bases). Trimming shortened V by 3 bases and J by 7 bases, and 17 bases separated the two germline ends. Germline lookup yields CDR1 MNHNS and CDR2 SASEGT. This CDR3 contains 15 residues. The CDR3 DNA follows: TGTGCCAGCAGTGAGACAGGTCTAGCCGTAAATACGCAGTATTTT. Translation gives CASSETGLAVNTQYF.

The V gene is TRBV10-3, the J gene TRBJ2-7, with TRBD2 matching 13 bases. This CDR3 is 16 amino acids long. CDR1 ENHRY and CDR2 SYGVKD come from the germline V gene. The V and J ends lost 2 bases and 5 bases, in that order; junction bases with no gene match: 6. CDR3 sequence reads: CAISEGLAGAGDEQYF. CDR3 bases: TGTGCCATCAGTGAGGGACTAGCGGGGGCCGGGGACGAGCAGTACTTC.

The chain is built from TRBV4-3 and TRBJ2-7; possible D gene TRBD2, 6 bases. Looked up from germline, CDR1 is LGHNA and CDR2 is YSLEER. The CDR3 loop spans 14 amino acids. V lost 4 bases to trimming and J lost 3 bases, with 13 bases between them. The CDR3 nucleotides read TGCGCCAGCAGCCGAGACCGACTAGGCTACGAGCAGTACTTC. Translated: CASSRDRLGYEQYF.

J is TRBJ2-1 and V is TRBV2; D is unclear. V shed 2 bases and J shed 4 bases, with 6 bases lying between them. This CDR3 region has 13 residues. Looked up from germline, CDR1 is SNHLY and CDR2 is FYNNEI. This CDR3 reads CASSENLYNEQFF. CDR3 DNA: TGTGCCAGCAGTGAAAACCTATACAATGAGCAGTTCTTC.

The chain employs TRBV24-1 and TRBJ2-3; 8 positions match TRBD2. CDR3 length equals 15 residues. Germline loops: CDR1 KGHDR, CDR2 SFDVKD. The V segment lost 4 bases and the J segment 3 bases; nucleotides outside the gene matches: 5. The CDR3 DNA reads as TGTGCCACCAGTGAGCCGACGGGGGGGACAGATACGCAGTATTTT. Amino acids: CATSEPTGGTDTQYF.